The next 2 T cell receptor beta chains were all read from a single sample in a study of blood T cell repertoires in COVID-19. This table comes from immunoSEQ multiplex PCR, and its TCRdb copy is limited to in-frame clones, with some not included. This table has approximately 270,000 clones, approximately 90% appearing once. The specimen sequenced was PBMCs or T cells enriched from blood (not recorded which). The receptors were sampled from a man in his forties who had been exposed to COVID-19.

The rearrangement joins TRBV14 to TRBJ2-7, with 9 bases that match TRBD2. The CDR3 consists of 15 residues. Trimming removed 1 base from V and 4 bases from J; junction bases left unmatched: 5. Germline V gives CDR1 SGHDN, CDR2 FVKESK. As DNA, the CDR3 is TGTGCCAGCAGCCAAGTAGCGGGAGTCTTTTACGAGCAGTACTTC. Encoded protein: CASSQVAGVFYEQYF.

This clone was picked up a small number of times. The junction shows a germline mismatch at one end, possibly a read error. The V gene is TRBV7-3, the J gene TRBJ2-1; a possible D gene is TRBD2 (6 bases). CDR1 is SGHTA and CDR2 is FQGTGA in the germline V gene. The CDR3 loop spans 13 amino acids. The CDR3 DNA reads TGTGCCAGCAGCCCAAGCGGGCGTGGTGAGCAGCTCTTC. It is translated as CASSPSGRGEQLF. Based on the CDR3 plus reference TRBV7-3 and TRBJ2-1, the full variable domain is GAGVSQTPSNKVTEKGKYVELRCDPISGHTALYWYRQSLGQGPEFLIYFQGTGAADDSGLPNDRFFAVRPEGSVSTLKIQRTERGDSAVYLCASSPSGRGEQLFGPGTRLTVL.